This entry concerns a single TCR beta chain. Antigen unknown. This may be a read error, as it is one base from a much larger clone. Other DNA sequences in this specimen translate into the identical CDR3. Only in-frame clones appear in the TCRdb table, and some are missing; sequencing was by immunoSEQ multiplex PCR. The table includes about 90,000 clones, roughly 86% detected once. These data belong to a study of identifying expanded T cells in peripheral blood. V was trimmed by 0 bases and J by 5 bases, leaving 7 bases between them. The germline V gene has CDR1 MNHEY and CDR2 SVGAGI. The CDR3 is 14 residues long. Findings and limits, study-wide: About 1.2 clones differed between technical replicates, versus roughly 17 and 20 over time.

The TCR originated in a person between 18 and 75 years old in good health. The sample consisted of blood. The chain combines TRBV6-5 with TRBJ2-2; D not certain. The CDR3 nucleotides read TGTGCCAGCAGTTACTCTATCGAAACCGGGGAGCTGTTTTTT. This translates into CASSYSIETGELFF.